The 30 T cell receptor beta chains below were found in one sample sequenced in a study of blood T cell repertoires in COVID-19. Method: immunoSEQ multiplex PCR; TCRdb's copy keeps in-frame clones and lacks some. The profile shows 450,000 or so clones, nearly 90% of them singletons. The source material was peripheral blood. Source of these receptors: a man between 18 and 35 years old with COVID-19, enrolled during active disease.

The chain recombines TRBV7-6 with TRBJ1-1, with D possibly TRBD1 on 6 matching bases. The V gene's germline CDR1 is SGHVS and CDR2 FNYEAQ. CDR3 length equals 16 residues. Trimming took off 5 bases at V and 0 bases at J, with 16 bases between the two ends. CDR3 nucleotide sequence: TGTGCCAGCAGCAAAGGGGGGGCAGATTTGAACACTGAAGCTTTCTTT. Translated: CASSKGGADLNTEAFF.

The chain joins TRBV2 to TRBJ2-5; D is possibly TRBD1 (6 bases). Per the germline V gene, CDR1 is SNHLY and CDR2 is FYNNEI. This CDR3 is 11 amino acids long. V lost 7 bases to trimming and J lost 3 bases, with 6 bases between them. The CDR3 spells CASNREETQYF. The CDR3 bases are TGTGCCAGCAACAGGGAAGAGACCCAGTACTTC.

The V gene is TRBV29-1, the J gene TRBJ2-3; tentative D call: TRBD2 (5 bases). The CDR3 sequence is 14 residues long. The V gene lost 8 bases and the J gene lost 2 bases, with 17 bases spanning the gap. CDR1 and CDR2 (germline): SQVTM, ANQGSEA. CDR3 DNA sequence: TGCAGCACTTCCTGGGGAGCGGCCACAGATACGCAGTATTTT. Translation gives CSTSWGAATDTQYF.

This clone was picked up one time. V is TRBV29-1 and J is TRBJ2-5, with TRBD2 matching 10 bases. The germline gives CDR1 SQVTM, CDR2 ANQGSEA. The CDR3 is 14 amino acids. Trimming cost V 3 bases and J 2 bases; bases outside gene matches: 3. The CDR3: CSVDPSGGQETQYF. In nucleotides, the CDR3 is TGCAGCGTTGATCCTAGCGGGGGACAAGAGACCCAGTACTTC.

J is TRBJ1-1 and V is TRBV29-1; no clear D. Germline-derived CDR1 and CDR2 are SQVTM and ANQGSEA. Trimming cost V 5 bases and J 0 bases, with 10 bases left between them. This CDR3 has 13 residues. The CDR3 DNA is TGCAGCGTTTTCCTAGCAATGAACACTGAAGCTTTCTTT. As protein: CSVFLAMNTEAFF.

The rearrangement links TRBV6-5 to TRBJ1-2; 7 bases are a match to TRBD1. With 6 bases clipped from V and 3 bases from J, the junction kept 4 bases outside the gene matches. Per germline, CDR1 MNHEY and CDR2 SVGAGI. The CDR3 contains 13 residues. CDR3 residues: CASSSGGYYGYTF. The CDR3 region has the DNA TGTGCCAGCAGCTCAGGGGGATACTATGGCTACACCTTC.

CDR3: CASSLAGRGEQFF. The DNA of the CDR3 is TGTGCCAGCAGCTTAGCGGGGAGGGGTGAGCAGTTCTTC. V and J are TRBV7-2 and TRBJ2-1, with TRBD2 matching 7 bases. V shed 0 bases, J shed 9 bases, and the junction held 2 bases outside the gene matches. Germline lookup yields CDR1 SGHTA and CDR2 FQGNSA. The CDR3 totals 13 residues.

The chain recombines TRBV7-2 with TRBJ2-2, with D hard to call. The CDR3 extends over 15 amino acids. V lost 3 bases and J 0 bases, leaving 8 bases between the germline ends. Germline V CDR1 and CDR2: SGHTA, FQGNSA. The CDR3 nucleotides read TGTGCCAGCAGCTTTACTTCGGCGAACACCGGGGAGCTGTTTTTT. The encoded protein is CASSFTSANTGELFF.

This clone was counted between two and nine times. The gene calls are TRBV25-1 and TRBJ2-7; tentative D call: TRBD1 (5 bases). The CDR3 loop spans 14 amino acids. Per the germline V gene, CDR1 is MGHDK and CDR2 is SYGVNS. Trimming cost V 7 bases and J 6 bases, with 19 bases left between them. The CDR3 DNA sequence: TGTGCCAGCACCCCTGGGGCGCCTCTTCTCGAGCAGTACTTC. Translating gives CASTPGAPLLEQYF.

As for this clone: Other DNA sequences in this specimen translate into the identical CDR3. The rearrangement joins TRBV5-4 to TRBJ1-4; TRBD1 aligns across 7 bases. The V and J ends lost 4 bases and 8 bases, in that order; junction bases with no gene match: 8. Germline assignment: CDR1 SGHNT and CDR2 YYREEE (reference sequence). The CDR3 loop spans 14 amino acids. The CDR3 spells CASSLGTVNEKLFF. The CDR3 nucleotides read TGTGCCAGCAGCCTCGGGACAGTTAACGAAAAACTGTTTTTT.

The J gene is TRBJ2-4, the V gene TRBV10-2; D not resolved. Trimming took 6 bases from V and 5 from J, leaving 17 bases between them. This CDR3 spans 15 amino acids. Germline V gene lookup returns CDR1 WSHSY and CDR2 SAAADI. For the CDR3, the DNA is TGCGCCAGCAGAGACGGAGTCTACCCACAAAACATTCAGTACTTC. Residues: CASRDGVYPQNIQYF.

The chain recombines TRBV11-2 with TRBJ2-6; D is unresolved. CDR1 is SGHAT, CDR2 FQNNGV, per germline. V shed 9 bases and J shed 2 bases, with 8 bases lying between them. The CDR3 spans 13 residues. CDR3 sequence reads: CASRVAGANVLTF. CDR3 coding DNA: TGTGCCAGTCGGGTTGCTGGGGCCAACGTCCTGACTTTC.

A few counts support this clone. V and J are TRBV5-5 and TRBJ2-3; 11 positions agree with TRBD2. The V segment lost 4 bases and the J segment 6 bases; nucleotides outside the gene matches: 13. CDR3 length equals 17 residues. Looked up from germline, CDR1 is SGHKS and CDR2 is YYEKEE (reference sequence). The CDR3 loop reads CASSREGLAGGMDTQYF. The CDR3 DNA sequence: TGTGCCAGCAGCCGAGAGGGGCTAGCGGGAGGTATGGATACGCAGTATTTT.

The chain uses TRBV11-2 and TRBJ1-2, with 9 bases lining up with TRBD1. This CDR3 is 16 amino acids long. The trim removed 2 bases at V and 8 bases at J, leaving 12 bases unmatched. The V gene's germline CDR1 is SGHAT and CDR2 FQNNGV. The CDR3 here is CASSLPGTGWVKGYTF. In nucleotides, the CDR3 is TGTGCCAGCAGCTTACCCGGGACAGGGTGGGTAAAGGGCTACACCTTC. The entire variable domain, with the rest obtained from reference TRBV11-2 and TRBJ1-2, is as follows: EAGVAQSPRYKIIEKRQSVAFWCNPISGHATLYWYQQILGQGPKLLIQFQNNGVVDDSQLPKDRFSAERLKGVDSTLKIQPAKLEDSAVYLCASSLPGTGWVKGYTFGSGTRLTVV.

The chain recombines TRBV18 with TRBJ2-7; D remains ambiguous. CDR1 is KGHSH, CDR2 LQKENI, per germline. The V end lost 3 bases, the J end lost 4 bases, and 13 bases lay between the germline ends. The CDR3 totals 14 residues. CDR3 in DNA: TGTGCCAGCTCACCCCCAGGTTCCATGTACGAGCAGTACTTC. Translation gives CASSPPGSMYEQYF.

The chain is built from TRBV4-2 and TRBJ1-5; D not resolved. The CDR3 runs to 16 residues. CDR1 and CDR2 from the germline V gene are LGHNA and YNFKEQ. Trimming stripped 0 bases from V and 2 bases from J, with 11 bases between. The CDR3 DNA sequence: TGTGCCAGCAGCCAAGAACTGAGTCTGCGCAATCAGCCCCAGCATTTT. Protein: CASSQELSLRNQPQHF.

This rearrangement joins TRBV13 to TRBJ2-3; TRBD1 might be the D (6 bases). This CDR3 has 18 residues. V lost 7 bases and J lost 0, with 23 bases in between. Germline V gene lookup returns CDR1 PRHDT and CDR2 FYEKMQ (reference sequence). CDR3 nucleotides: TGTGCCAGCAACGAGGGTAAACGTTGGACAGCTAGCACAGATACGCAGTATTTT. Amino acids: CASNEGKRWTASTDTQYF. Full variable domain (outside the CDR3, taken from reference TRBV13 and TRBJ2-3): AAGVIQSPRHLIKEKRETATLKCYPIPRHDTVYWYQQGPGQDPQFLISFYEKMQSDKGSIPDRFSAQQFSDYHSELNMSSLELGDSALYFCASNEGKRWTASTDTQYFGPGTRLTVL.

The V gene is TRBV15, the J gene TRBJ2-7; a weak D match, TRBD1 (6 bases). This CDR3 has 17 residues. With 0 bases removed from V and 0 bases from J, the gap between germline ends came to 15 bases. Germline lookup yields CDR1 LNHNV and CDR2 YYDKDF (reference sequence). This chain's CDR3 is CATSREGGGASSYEQYF. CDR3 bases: TGTGCCACCAGCAGAGAAGGGGGTGGGGCCAGCTCCTACGAGCAGTACTTC.

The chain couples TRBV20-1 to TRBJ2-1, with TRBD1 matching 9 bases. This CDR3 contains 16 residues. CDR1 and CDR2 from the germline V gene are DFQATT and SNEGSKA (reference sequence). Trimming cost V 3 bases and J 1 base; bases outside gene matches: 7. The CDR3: CSASWGQGLSYNEQFF. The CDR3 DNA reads TGCAGTGCTAGTTGGGGACAGGGTTTATCCTACAATGAGCAGTTCTTC.

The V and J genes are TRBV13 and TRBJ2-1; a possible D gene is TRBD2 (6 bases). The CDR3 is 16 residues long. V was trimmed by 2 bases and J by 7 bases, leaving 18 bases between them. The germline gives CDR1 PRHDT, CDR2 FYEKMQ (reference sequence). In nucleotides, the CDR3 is TGTGCCAGCAGCTTACTCCCCACCGGGACTTCTAATGAGCAGTTCTTC. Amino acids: CASSLLPTGTSNEQFF.

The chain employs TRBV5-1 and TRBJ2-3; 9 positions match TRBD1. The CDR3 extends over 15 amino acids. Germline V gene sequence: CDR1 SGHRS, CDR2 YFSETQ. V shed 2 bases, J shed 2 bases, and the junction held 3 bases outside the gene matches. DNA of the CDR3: TGCGCCAGCAGCTTCCGGGACAGGGTCACAGATACGCAGTATTTT. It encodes CASSFRDRVTDTQYF.

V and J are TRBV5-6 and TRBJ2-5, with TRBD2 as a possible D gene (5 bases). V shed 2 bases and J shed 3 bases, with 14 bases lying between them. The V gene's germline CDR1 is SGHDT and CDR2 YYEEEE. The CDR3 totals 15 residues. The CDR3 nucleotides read TGTGCCAGCAGCTTTTCTAGACGGGAAAAAGAGACCCAGTACTTC. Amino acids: CASSFSRREKETQYF. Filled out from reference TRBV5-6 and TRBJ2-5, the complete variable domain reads DAGVTQSPTHLIKTRGQQVTLRCSPKSGHDTVSWYQQALGQGPQFIFQYYEEEERQRGNFPDRFSGHQFPNYSSELNVNALLLGDSALYLCASSFSRREKETQYFGPGTRLLVL.

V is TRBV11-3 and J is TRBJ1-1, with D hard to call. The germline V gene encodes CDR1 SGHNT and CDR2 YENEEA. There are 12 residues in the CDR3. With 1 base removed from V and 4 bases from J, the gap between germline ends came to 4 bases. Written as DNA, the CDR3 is TGTGCCAGCAGCTTAGGGGCCACTGAAGCTTTCTTT. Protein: CASSLGATEAFF.

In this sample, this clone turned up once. The CDR3 is CASSDLLAKNIQYF. The CDR3 DNA reads as TGTGCCAGCAGTGACCTCCTAGCCAAAAACATTCAGTACTTC. The chain combines TRBV2 with TRBJ2-4; D call uncertain. Germline CDR1 and CDR2: SNHLY and FYNNEI. The CDR3 is made up of 14 amino acids. The germline V and J ends were trimmed by 3 bases and 0 bases, with 6 bases remaining between them. Complete variable domain (other parts from reference TRBV2 and TRBJ2-4): EPEVTQTPSHQVTQMGQEVILRCVPISNHLYFYWYRQILGQKVEFLVSFYNNEISEKSEIFDDQFSVERPDGSNFTLKIRSTKLEDSAMYFCASSDLLAKNIQYFGAGTRLSVL.

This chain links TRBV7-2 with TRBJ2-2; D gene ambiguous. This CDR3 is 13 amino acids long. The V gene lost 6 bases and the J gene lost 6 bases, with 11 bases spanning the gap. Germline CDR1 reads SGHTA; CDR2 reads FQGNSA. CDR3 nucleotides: TGTGCCAGCAGACCAAGTCCAGCCGGGGAGCTGTTTTTT. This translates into CASRPSPAGELFF.

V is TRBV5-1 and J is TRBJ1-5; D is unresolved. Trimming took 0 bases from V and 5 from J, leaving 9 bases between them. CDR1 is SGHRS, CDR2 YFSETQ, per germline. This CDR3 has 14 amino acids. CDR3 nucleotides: TGCGCCAGCAGCTTGGACGCCGAGGATCAGCCCCAGCATTTT. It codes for CASSLDAEDQPQHF.

CDR3 coding DNA: TGTGCCAGCAGCCACTCGACAGGGATTCACTATGGCTACACCTTC. This gives the protein CASSHSTGIHYGYTF. The chain joins TRBV7-9 to TRBJ1-2; 7 bases are a match to TRBD1. The trim removed 5 bases at V and 3 bases at J, leaving 9 bases unmatched. The CDR3 is made up of 15 amino acids. Per germline, CDR1 SEHNR and CDR2 FQNEAQ (reference sequence). Full variable domain (remainder filled in from reference TRBV7-9 and TRBJ1-2): DTGVSQNPRHKITKRGQNVTFRCDPISEHNRLYWYRQTLGQGPEFLTYFQNEAQLEKSRLLSDRFSAERPKGSFSTLEIQRTEQGDSAMYLCASSHSTGIHYGYTFGSGTRLTVV.

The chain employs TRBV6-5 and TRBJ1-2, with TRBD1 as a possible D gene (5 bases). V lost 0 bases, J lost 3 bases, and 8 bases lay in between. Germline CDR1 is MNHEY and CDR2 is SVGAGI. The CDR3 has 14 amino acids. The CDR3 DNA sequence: TGTGCCAGCAGTTACTCGGACAACTACTATGGCTACACCTTC. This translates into CASSYSDNYYGYTF.

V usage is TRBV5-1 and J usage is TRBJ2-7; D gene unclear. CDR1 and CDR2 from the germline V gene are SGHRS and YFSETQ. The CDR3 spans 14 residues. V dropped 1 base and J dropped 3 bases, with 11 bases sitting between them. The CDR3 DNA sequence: TGCGCCAGCAGCTTGTCCTACGGCGGCTACGAGCAGTACTTC. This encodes CASSLSYGGYEQYF.

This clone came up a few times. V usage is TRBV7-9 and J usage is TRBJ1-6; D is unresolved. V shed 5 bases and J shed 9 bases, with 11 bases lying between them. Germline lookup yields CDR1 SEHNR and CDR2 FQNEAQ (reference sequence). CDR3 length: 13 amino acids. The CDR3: CASSAAMGSPLHF. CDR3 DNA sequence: TGTGCCAGCAGCGCGGCGATGGGTTCACCCCTCCACTTT.